This T cell receptor (beta chain) is drawn from a study of long-term antiretroviral therapy in people with HIV. Version v3.0 of the immunoSEQ assay ran at survey level. TCRdb's table, derived via immunoSEQ multiplex PCR, lists solely in-frame clones and lacks some. The sample has about 20,000 clones; approximately 83% are singletons. The CDR3 extends over 12 amino acids. CDR1 and CDR2 (germline): WSHSY, SAAADI. The V and J ends lost 3 bases and 6 bases respectively, with 9 bases between them. The chain uses TRBV10-2 and TRBJ2-7; tentative D call: TRBD1 (6 bases). The sample consisted of unsorted PBMCs, taken 1.2 years after starting antiretroviral therapy. The TCR was taken from a woman aged 40 to 50 with HIV. CDR3 nucleotide sequence: TGCGCCAGCAGTGAAGGGGGAGTCGAGCAGTACTTC. It encodes CASSEGGVEQYF.